The 2 T cell receptor beta chains below come from one sample, sequenced in a study of blood T cell repertoires in COVID-19 (TCRdb year 2020). Libraries were made using the immunoSEQ multiplex PCR assay. TCRdb re-hosts the immuneACCESS table, in-frame sequences only. Its copies lack some clones; in the studies checked, an unresolved V gene accounts for under half of them, and the cause for the rest is not known. The sample yields roughly 200,000 clones; around 90% were counted once. The top ten constitute 0.95% to 1.5% of the sample. Sequencing used PBMCs or T cells enriched from blood (not recorded which). Receptors were obtained from a young man who had recovered from COVID-19.

This chain links TRBV28 with TRBJ1-2; tentative D call: TRBD1 (5 bases). Trimming took off 4 bases at V and 1 base at J, with 13 bases between the two ends. Germline values: CDR1 MDHEN, CDR2 SYDVKM. The CDR3 loop spans 15 amino acids. CDR3 DNA sequence: TGTGCCAGCAGTTATAGAGGGACTGATAACTATGGCTACACCTTC. It translates to CASSYRGTDNYGYTF.

This rearrangement joins TRBV7-8 to TRBJ1-2; tentative D call: TRBD1 (5 bases). Trimming cost V 5 bases and J 2 bases, with 12 bases left between them. The germline V gene encodes CDR1 SGHVS and CDR2 FQNEAQ. CDR3 length: 14 residues. CDR3 sequence (DNA): TGTGCCAGCAGCCTGTCGGGGGTAAACTATGGCTACACCTTC. It specifies CASSLSGVNYGYTF.